Included here is one T cell receptor (beta chain) sequence, with context. In the authors' methods: Cell counts per sample came from amplifying reference gene primers. Generated by immunoSEQ multiplex PCR, the TCRdb table keeps only in-frame clones and is missing some. The DNA gave D and trimming, while V, J and clone size come from that table. This table holds about 200,000 clones, around 91% found once. These data come from a study of blood T cell repertoires in COVID-19. Study background: T cells, B-cell-depleted T cells, or PBMCs provided the cDNA or gDNA that served as material.

CDR1 is SGHTA, CDR2 FQGTGA, per germline. Between the trimmed V and J ends, which lost 5 bases and 11 bases, there was a span of 17 bases. The CDR3 runs to 13 residues. The clonotype comes from a middle-aged woman with acute or convalescent COVID-19. V gene TRBV7-3 combines with J gene TRBJ2-3; maybe TRBD1 (5 bases). Material: peripheral blood. The CDR3 sequence: CASSPWGGDGQYF. DNA of the CDR3: TGTGCCAGCAGCCCTTGGGGCGGAGACGGGCAGTATTTT.